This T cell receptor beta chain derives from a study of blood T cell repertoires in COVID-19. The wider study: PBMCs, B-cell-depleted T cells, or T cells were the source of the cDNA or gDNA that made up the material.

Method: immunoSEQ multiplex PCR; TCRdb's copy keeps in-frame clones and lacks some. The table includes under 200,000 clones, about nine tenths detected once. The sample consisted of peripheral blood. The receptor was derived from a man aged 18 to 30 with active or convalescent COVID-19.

In DNA form, the CDR3 reads TGTGCCAGCTCACAGGGGGCGTTAGGCAATCAGCCCCAGCATTTT. Amino acids: CASSQGALGNQPQHF. V gene TRBV18 combines with J gene TRBJ1-5; 7 bases line up with TRBD1. Looked up from germline, CDR1 is KGHSH and CDR2 is LQKENI. The CDR3 runs 15 residues. Unmatched junction bases numbered 5, after V lost 4 bases and J lost 2 bases.